The clone carrying this TCR beta chain was seen a few times. Its specificity is unknown. The entry originates in a study of CD8 T cells in ankylosing spondylitis. Study outcomes and limitations: Disease-linked clones, CD8+, were relatively rare in peripheral blood.

The CDR3 sequence is 13 residues long. V was trimmed by 5 bases and J by 5 bases, leaving 12 bases between them. The germline gives CDR1 SGHTA, CDR2 FQGNSA. TCRdb re-called the 5' RACE reads with MiXCR, one entry per CDR3 protein. The table includes 290,000 or so distinct CDR3 sequences, about 20% detected once. The chain uses TRBV7-2 and TRBJ2-5, with D unclear. The sample consisted of blood, either unsorted or a sorted T cell fraction (not recorded which). The receptor comes from a female donor with ankylosing spondylitis or in good health (not recorded which). Here the CDR3 DNA reads TGTGCCAGCAGCCCGAATATTGGGGAGACCCAGTACTTC. It specifies CASSPNIGETQYF. Using reference TRBV7-2 and TRBJ2-5 for the parts outside the CDR3, the full variable domain is GAGVSQSPSNKVTEKGKDVELRCDPISGHTALYWYRQSLGQGLEFLIYFQGNSAPDKSGLPSDRFSAERTGGSVSTLTIQRTQQEDSAVYLCASSPNIGETQYFGPGTRLLVL.